This TCR beta chain was retrieved from a study of spatial heterogeneity in lung cancer. Carried by each TCR cDNA molecule was a unique molecular identifier. TCRdb re-analysed the 5' RACE reads in MiXCR, keeping a single row per CDR3 protein. The sample has more than 4,500 distinct CDR3 sequences, less than 3.5% seen once. By frequency in the sample, this clonotype is medium-sized. The time point is: sample taken at primary tumor resection. Untreated early-stage non-small cell lung cancer patients, fewer than 85 in total, were the donors. Unsorted tumor, nontumor lung tissue or cryopreserved PBMC supplied the whole RNA. V shed 5 bases, J shed 3 bases, and the junction held 8 bases outside the gene matches. The CDR3 has 16 residues.

The sample was normal lung tissue next to the tumor, taken at surgery. The TCR originated in a male donor with early-stage non-small cell lung cancer. V usage is TRBV12-3 or TRBV12-4 and J usage is TRBJ2-3; 10 nucleotides match TRBD2. CDR3 in amino acids: CASSLRAGGPTDTQYF. Here the CDR3 DNA reads TGTGCCAGCAGTCTCCGAGCGGGGGGGCCGACAGATACGCAGTATTTT.